This TCR beta chain comes out of a study of blood T cell repertoires in COVID-19. Study details: Researchers got acute and convalescent COVID-19 samples from the United States, Italy and Spain. In each case, the material was cDNA or gDNA derived from T cells, B-cell-depleted T cells, or PBMCs.

Between the trimmed V and J ends, which lost 1 base and 4 bases, there was a span of 11 bases. Germline CDR1 is SGHRS and CDR2 is YFSETQ. The CDR3 has 14 residues. Authors' data handling: Nucleated cell counts were estimated from reference gene primer amplification. Only in-frame clones appear in the TCRdb table, and some are missing; sequencing was by immunoSEQ multiplex PCR. D and trimming come from the DNA, and the V and J calls and clone size come from that table. The table lists around 220,000 clones, approximately 79% of them singletons, with about 5.3% in the top ten. V gene TRBV5-1 combines with J gene TRBJ1-1; D possibly corresponds to TRBD1 (6 bases). The source of this sequence is a woman at least 80 years old with active or convalescent COVID-19. Sequenced sample: peripheral blood. The CDR3 bases are TGCGCCAGCAGCTTGATGGACAGCCTCACTGAAGCTTTCTTT. Translation gives CASSLMDSLTEAFF.